The clone carrying this TCR beta chain came up once. The sample belongs to a study of blood T cell repertoires in COVID-19. Study in general: COVID-19 samples collected from the United States, Italy and Spain covered acute and convalescent phases. T cells, B-cell-depleted T cells, or PBMCs provided the cDNA or gDNA that served as material.

Original data processing: Counts of nucleated cells, estimated from reference gene primer amplification, were obtained. Clones were read by immunoSEQ multiplex PCR, and TCRdb kept only the in-frame ones, dropping some. The V and J calls and clone size were taken over from that table, and D and trimming were inferred from the DNA. The table lists roughly 70,000 clones, about 86% of them singletons. Germline CDR1 is MGHRA and CDR2 is YSYEKL. The CDR3 has 17 residues. Trimming removed 2 bases from V and 0 bases from J, with 14 bases in between. The sequenced sample consisted of peripheral blood. The J gene is TRBJ2-1, the V gene TRBV4-1, with D possibly matching TRBD2 (7 bases). The source is an older man with active COVID-19. CDR3 region: CASSQPRGGSSYNEQFF. As DNA, the CDR3 is TGCGCCAGCAGCCAACCCAGGGGCGGGAGCTCCTACAATGAGCAGTTCTTC.